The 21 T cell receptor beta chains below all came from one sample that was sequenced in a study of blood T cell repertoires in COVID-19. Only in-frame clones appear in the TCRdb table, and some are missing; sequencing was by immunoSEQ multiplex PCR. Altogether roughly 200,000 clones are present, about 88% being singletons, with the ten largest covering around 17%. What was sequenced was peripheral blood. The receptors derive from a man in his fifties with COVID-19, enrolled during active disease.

CDR3 loop: CASSQDQGPDTQYF. CDR3 DNA: TGCGCCAGCAGCCAAGATCAGGGCCCTGATACGCAGTATTTT. This rearrangement joins TRBV4-1 to TRBJ2-3; the D gene is possibly TRBD1 (5 bases). V lost 0 bases and J lost 6, with 10 bases in between. Germline CDR1 and CDR2: MGHRA and YSYEKL. This CDR3 has 14 residues.

The CDR3 DNA reads TGTGCCAGCAGCATTAGCGGGAGCACAGATACGCAGTATTTT. This translates into CASSISGSTDTQYF. This sequence joins TRBV5-4 and TRBJ2-3, with 7 bases that match TRBD2. V was clipped by 4 bases and J by 0 bases; unmatched bases: 2. Germline V gene lookup returns CDR1 SGHNT and CDR2 YYREEE (reference sequence). The CDR3 consists of 14 residues.

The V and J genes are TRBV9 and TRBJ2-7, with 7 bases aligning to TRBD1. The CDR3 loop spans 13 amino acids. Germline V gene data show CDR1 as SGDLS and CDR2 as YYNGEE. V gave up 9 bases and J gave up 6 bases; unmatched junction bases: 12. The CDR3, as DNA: TGTGCCAACAATAGACAGGGTTTGGGCGAGCAGTACTTC. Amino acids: CANNRQGLGEQYF.

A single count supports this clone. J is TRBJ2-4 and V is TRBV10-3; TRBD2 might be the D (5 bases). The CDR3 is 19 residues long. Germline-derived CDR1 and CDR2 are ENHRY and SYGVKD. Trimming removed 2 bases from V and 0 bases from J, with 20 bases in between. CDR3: CAISEILGDGILAKNIQYF. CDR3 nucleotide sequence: TGTGCCATCAGTGAGATTTTGGGAGATGGAATACTAGCCAAAAACATTCAGTACTTC.

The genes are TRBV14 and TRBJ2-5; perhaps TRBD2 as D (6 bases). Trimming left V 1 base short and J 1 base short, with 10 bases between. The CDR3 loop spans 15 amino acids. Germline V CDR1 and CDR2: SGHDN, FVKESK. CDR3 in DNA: TGTGCCAGCAGCCAAGGGCCCGGGGGCCAAGAGACCCAGTACTTC. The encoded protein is CASSQGPGGQETQYF.

The DNA of the CDR3 is TGTGCCAGCAGACCACTAGCGGGGGGCTCCTACGAGCAGTACTTC. Residues: CASRPLAGGSYEQYF. This rearrangement joins TRBV27 to TRBJ2-7, with 12 bases lining up with TRBD2. The CDR3 length is 15 residues. J lost 0 bases, V lost 6 bases, and 3 bases had no gene match. Germline assignment: CDR1 MNHEY and CDR2 SMNVEV (reference sequence).

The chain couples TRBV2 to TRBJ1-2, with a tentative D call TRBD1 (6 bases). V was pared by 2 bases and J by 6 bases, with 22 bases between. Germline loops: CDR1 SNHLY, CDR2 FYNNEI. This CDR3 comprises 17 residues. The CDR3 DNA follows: TGTGCCAGCAGTGAACGCCTTATTCCGGGACACCGAAATGGCTACACCTTC. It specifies CASSERLIPGHRNGYTF.

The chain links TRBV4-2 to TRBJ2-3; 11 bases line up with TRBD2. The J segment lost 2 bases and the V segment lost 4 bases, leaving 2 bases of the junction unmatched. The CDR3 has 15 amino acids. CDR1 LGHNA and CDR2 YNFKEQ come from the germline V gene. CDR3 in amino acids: CASSPSGGNTDTQYF. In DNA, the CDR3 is TGTGCCAGCAGCCCTAGCGGGGGGAACACAGATACGCAGTATTTT.

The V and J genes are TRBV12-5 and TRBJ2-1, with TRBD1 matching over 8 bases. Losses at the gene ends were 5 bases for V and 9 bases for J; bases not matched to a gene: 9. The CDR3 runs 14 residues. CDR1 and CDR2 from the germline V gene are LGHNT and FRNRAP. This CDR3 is CASGPGQGTIEQFF. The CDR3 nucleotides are TGTGCTAGTGGTCCTGGACAGGGAACAATTGAGCAGTTCTTC.

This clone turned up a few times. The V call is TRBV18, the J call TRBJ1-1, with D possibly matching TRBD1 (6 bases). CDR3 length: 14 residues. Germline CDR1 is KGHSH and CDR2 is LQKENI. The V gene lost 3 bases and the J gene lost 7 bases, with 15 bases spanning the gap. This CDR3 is CASSPLMTGDEAFF. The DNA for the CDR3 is TGTGCCAGCTCACCGCTCATGACAGGAGATGAAGCTTTCTTT.

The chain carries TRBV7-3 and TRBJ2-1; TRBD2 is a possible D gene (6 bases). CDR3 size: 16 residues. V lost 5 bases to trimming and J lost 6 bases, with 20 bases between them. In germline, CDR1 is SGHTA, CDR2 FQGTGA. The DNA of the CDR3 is TGTGCCAGCAGCCGTTCCCGTACGGGGGACGGCAATGAGCAGTTCTTC. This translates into CASSRSRTGDGNEQFF.

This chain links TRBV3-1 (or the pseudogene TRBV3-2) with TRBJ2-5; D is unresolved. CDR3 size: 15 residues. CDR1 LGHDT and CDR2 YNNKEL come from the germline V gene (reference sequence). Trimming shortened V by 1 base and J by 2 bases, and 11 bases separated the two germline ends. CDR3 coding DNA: TGTGCCAGCAGCCAAGTCTTTGGTACTCAAGAGACCCAGTACTTC. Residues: CASSQVFGTQETQYF.

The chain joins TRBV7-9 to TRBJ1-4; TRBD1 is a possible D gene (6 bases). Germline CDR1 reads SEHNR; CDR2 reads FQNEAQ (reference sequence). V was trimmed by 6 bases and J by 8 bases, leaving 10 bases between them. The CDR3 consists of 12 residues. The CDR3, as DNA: TGTGCCAGCAGACCCAGGGGCGAAAAACTGTTTTTT. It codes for CASRPRGEKLFF.

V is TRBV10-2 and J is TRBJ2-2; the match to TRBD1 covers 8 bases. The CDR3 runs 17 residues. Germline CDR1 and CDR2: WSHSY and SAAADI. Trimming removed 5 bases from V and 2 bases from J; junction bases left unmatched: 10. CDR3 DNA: TGCGCCAGCAGTCCTCCTCCCGGACAGGGAAACACCGGGGAGCTGTTTTTT. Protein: CASSPPPGQGNTGELFF.

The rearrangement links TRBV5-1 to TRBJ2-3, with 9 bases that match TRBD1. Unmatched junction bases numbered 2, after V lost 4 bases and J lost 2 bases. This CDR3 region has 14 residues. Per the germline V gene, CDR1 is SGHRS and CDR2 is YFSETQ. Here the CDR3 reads CASSTGGFTDTQYF. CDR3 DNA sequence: TGCGCCAGCAGCACAGGGGGCTTCACAGATACGCAGTATTTT.

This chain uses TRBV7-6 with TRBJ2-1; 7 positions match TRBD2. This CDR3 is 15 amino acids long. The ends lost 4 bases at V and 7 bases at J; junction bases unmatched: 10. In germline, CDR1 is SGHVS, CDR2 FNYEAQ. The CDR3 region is CASSSLRTRGNEQFF. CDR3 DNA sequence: TGTGCCAGCAGCTCACTTCGGACTAGAGGGAATGAGCAGTTCTTC.

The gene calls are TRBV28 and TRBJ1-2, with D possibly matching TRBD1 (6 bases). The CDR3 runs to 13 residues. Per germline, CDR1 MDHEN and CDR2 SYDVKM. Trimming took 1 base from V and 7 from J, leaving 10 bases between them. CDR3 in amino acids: CASSLLGGSGYTF. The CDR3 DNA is TGTGCCAGCAGTTTATTAGGGGGTAGTGGCTACACCTTC.

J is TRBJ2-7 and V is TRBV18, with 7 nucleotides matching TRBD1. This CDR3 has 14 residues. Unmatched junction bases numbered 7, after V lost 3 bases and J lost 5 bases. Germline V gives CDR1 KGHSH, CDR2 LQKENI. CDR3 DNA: TGTGCCAGCTCACCCGTGACAGGGATCGACGAGCAGTACTTC. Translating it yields CASSPVTGIDEQYF. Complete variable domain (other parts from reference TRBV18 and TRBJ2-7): NAGVMQNPRHLVRRRGQEARLRCSPMKGHSHVYWYRQLPEEGLKFMVYLQKENIIDESGMPKERFSAEFPKEGPSILRIQQVVRGDSAAYFCASSPVTGIDEQYFGPGTRLTVT.

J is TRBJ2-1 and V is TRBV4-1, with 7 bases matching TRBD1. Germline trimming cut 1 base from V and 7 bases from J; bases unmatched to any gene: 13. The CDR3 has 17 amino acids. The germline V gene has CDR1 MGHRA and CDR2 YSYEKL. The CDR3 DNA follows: TGCGCCAGCAGCCAAGTTTTCCCCACGGCCAGGGGGAATGAGCAGTTCTTC. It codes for CASSQVFPTARGNEQFF.

The CDR3 here is CASRQGRGANVLTF. The CDR3 nucleotides read TGTGCCAGCAGACAGGGGCGTGGGGCCAACGTCCTGACTTTC. The chain has TRBV6-5 and TRBJ2-6; 7 bases map to TRBD1. This CDR3 contains 14 residues. Per the germline V gene, CDR1 is MNHEY and CDR2 is SVGAGI. The J segment lost 3 bases and the V segment lost 6 bases, leaving 2 bases of the junction unmatched.

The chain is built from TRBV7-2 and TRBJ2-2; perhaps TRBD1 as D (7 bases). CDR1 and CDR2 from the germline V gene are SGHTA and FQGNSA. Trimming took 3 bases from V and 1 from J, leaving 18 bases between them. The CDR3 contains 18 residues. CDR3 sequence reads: CASSFAAGWTGNTGELFF. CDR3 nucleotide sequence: TGTGCCAGCAGCTTCGCGGCGGGGTGGACAGGGAACACCGGGGAGCTGTTTTTT. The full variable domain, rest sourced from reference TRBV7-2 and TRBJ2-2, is GAGVSQSPSNKVTEKGKDVELRCDPISGHTALYWYRQSLGQGLEFLIYFQGNSAPDKSGLPSDRFSAERTGGSVSTLTIQRTQQEDSAVYLCASSFAAGWTGNTGELFFGEGSRLTVL.